The clone carrying this T cell receptor beta chain was seen ten or more times. This sample's time point: newly diagnosed GD, antithyroid drugs for less than 3 months. TCR sequences were obtained from RNA taken from PBMCs. There are 15 residues in the CDR3. Germline values: CDR1 DFQATT, CDR2 SNEGSKA (reference sequence). The V end lost 3 bases, the J end lost 2 bases, and 15 bases lay between the germline ends. Library construction for TCR beta used iRepertoire HTBI primers and Arm-PCR of CDR3 regions. A single record per CDR3 protein comes from TCRdb applying MiXCR to the multiplex PCR reads. The sample includes hundreds of thousands of distinct CDR3 sequences, approximately 16% seen only once; the top ten take about 10%. This entry belongs to a study of regulatory T cells in long-lasting Graves disease. These records were also assigned to another study, of T cells in Graves' hyperthyroidism and ophthalmopathy.

The specimen was peripheral blood mononuclear cells (PBMCs), collected at new diagnosis, from a patient treated with antithyroid drugs. The chain links TRBV20-1 to TRBJ2-3, with a possible D match to TRBD2 (6 bases). The sequence was collected from a woman aged 25 to 39 with Graves disease. CDR3 sequence (DNA): TGCAGTGCTAGTCCGGGGACTTGGGACACAGATACGCAGTATTTT. Translation gives CSASPGTWDTDTQYF.